Listed below are T cell receptor beta chains from one sample, sequenced in a study of blood T cells in healthy people across ages. MiXCR was run by TCRdb on the 5' RACE reads, yielding one entry per CDR3 protein. The table has 700,000 to 950,000 distinct CDR3 sequences, roughly two fifths seen once. Sequencing input: blood. The origin of the receptors is a woman in her sixties or seventies in good health. CDR3s include the opening cysteine and the closing phenylalanine or tryptophan. The D gene is left open where the match is weak. The listing skips clone size in some rows; elsewhere it reads once, few, many or a size class.

abundance: NA
v_gene: TRBV28
len: 13
d_gene: NA
j_gene: TRBJ1-6
CDR3aa: CASRLAENSPLHF
CDR3nt: TGTGCCAGCAGGCTGGCAGAAAATTCACCCCTCCACTTT

abundance: NA
v_gene: TRBV4-1
len: 19
d_gene: NA
j_gene: TRBJ2-3
CDR3aa: CASRSGQVNSGDPADTQYF
CDR3nt: TGCGCCAGCAGATCGGGACAGGTTAATAGCGGGGACCCCGCAGATACGCAGTATTTT

abundance: NA
v_gene: TRBV27
len: 13
d_gene: NA
j_gene: TRBJ2-7
CDR3aa: CASRVLDTYEQYF
CDR3nt: TGTGCCAGCAGGGTGCTAGACACCTACGAGCAGTACTTC

abundance: few
v_gene: TRBV7-2
len: 13
d_gene: NA
j_gene: TRBJ1-2
CDR3aa: CASSEGQELGYTF
CDR3nt: TGTGCCAGCAGCGAAGGGCAGGAGCTTGGCTACACCTTC

abundance: NA
v_gene: TRBV2
len: 13
d_gene: NA
j_gene: TRBJ2-1
CDR3aa: CASSSTGLETQFF
CDR3nt: TGTGCCAGCAGCAGCACAGGGTTGGAGACCCAGTTCTTC

abundance: NA
v_gene: TRBV4-1
len: 15
d_gene: NA
j_gene: TRBJ1-1
CDR3aa: CASSQVLYGNTEAFF
CDR3nt: TGCGCCAGCAGCCAAGTTCTTTATGGGAACACTGAAGCTTTCTTT

abundance: once
v_gene: TRBV7-8
len: 17
d_gene: NA
j_gene: TRBJ2-1
CDR3aa: CASSLGLRSSFSYEQFF
CDR3nt: TGTGCCAGCAGCTTAGGGTTGAGGTCTAGCTTTTCCTACGAGCAGTTCTTC

abundance: many
v_gene: TRBV29-1
len: 14
d_gene: TRBD2
j_gene: TRBJ2-1
CDR3aa: CSVGLAGADNEQFF
CDR3nt: TGCAGCGTTGGGCTAGCGGGGGCTGACAATGAGCAGTTCTTC

abundance: NA
v_gene: TRBV6-2/TRBV6-3
len: 15
d_gene: NA
j_gene: TRBJ1-5
CDR3aa: CASSLLDRIEQPQHF
CDR3nt: TGTGCCAGCAGCCTCTTAGACAGGATTGAACAGCCCCAGCATTTT

abundance: NA
v_gene: TRBV14
len: 16
d_gene: TRBD1
j_gene: TRBJ2-7
CDR3aa: CASSPSPGQLPYEQYF
CDR3nt: TGTGCCAGCAGCCCGAGCCCGGGACAGTTACCCTACGAGCAGTACTTC

abundance: NA
v_gene: TRBV12-3/TRBV12-4
len: 15
d_gene: TRBD1
j_gene: TRBJ1-5
CDR3aa: CASSFTGANNQPQHF
CDR3nt: TGTGCCAGCAGTTTCACAGGGGCTAACAATCAGCCCCAGCATTTT

abundance: many
v_gene: TRBV7-3
len: 16
d_gene: TRBD2
j_gene: TRBJ2-1
CDR3aa: CASSLSPAGGYNEQFF
CDR3nt: TGTGCCAGCAGCTTAAGCCCAGCGGGGGGCTACAATGAGCAGTTCTTC

abundance: NA
v_gene: TRBV7-8
len: 16
d_gene: TRBD1
j_gene: TRBJ2-3
CDR3aa: CASSTSGTGGTDTQYF
CDR3nt: TGTGCCAGCAGCACATCCGGGACAGGGGGCACAGATACGCAGTATTTT

abundance: once
v_gene: TRBV9
len: 16
d_gene: NA
j_gene: TRBJ2-7
CDR3aa: CASSPRAAANHYEQYF
CDR3nt: TGTGCCAGCAGCCCCCGAGCGGCCGCAAACCACTACGAGCAGTACTTC

abundance: NA
v_gene: TRBV7-7
len: 13
d_gene: NA
j_gene: TRBJ2-3
CDR3aa: CASSLTDSDTQYF
CDR3nt: TGTGCCAGCAGCTTGACAGACTCAGATACGCAGTATTTT

abundance: NA
v_gene: TRBV28
len: 18
d_gene: NA
j_gene: TRBJ1-3
CDR3aa: CASSLGPPQQGSGNTIYF
CDR3nt: TGTGCCAGCAGCCTGGGGCCTCCACAACAGGGATCAGGAAACACCATATATTTT

abundance: NA
v_gene: TRBV7-9
len: 15
d_gene: TRBD1
j_gene: TRBJ1-4
CDR3aa: CASSGWDRGNEKLFF
CDR3nt: TGTGCCAGCAGCGGCTGGGACAGGGGGAATGAAAAACTGTTTTTT

abundance: NA
v_gene: TRBV11-3
len: 14
d_gene: NA
j_gene: TRBJ2-5
CDR3aa: CASTGVGGQGEQYF
CDR3nt: TGTGCCAGCACCGGGGTCGGGGGGCAGGGTGAGCAGTACTTC

abundance: NA
v_gene: TRBV3-1
len: 16
d_gene: TRBD1
j_gene: TRBJ1-5
CDR3aa: CASSQDSAGGFQPQHF
CDR3nt: TGTGCCAGCAGCCAAGATTCGGCAGGGGGCTTTCAGCCCCAGCATTTT

abundance: few
v_gene: TRBV7-2
len: 15
d_gene: TRBD2
j_gene: TRBJ2-5
CDR3aa: CASSLWAGERETQYF
CDR3nt: TGTGCCAGCAGCTTATGGGCGGGAGAACGCGAGACCCAGTACTTC

abundance: once
v_gene: TRBV6-1
len: 14
d_gene: NA
j_gene: TRBJ2-7
CDR3aa: CASSEMGFTYEQYF
CDR3nt: TGTGCCAGCAGTGAAATGGGGTTTACCTACGAGCAGTACTTC

abundance: NA
v_gene: TRBV9
len: 12
d_gene: NA
j_gene: TRBJ2-1
CDR3aa: CTSSLSREEQFF
CDR3nt: TGTACCAGCAGTCTTTCCCGAGAGGAGCAGTTCTTC

abundance: few
v_gene: TRBV5-1
len: 13
d_gene: TRBD1
j_gene: TRBJ1-2
CDR3aa: CASSSGTGNGYTF
CDR3nt: TGCGCCAGCAGCTCCGGGACAGGGAATGGCTACACCTTC

abundance: few
v_gene: TRBV14
len: 13
d_gene: NA
j_gene: TRBJ1-6
CDR3aa: CASSQMKNSPLHF
CDR3nt: TGTGCCAGCAGCCAAATGAAAAATTCACCCCTCCACTTT

abundance: NA
v_gene: TRBV28
len: 16
d_gene: TRBD2
j_gene: TRBJ2-5
CDR3aa: CASSSFSGNQKETQYF
CDR3nt: TGTGCCAGCAGTTCGTTTAGCGGGAACCAGAAAGAGACCCAGTACTTC

abundance: NA
v_gene: TRBV7-9
len: 16
d_gene: NA
j_gene: TRBJ2-5
CDR3aa: CASSPRIQGSYNEQYF
CDR3nt: TGTGCCAGCAGCCCTCGTATTCAGGGGAGTTACAATGAGCAGTACTTC

abundance: many
v_gene: TRBV3-1
len: 15
d_gene: TRBD1
j_gene: TRBJ2-7
CDR3aa: CASSRPGQGEYEQYF
CDR3nt: TGTGCCAGCAGCCGACCGGGACAGGGGGAGTACGAGCAGTACTTC

abundance: few
v_gene: TRBV4-2
len: 20
d_gene: NA
j_gene: TRBJ2-2
CDR3aa: CASSREVLISGRVDTGELFF
CDR3nt: TGTGCCAGCAGCCGAGAGGTCCTTATATCGGGGCGGGTTGACACCGGGGAGCTGTTTTTT

abundance: few
v_gene: TRBV6-1
len: 16
d_gene: NA
j_gene: TRBJ2-4
CDR3aa: CASSEAPEVAKNIQYF
CDR3nt: TGTGCCAGCAGTGAAGCGCCCGAGGTAGCCAAAAACATTCAGTACTTC